Shown below are 9 T cell receptor beta chains from a single sample sequenced in a study of T cells after yellow fever vaccination. From the 5' RACE reads, TCRdb called clonotypes with MiXCR, one entry per CDR3 protein. The sample lists over 150,000 distinct CDR3 sequences, roughly 6.2% occurring once. Sample: CD4+ T cells sorted from PBMCs, taken on the day of the first yellow fever vaccination. These receptors were taken from a man between 18 and 35 years old who received the YFV17D yellow fever vaccine.

This clonotype was observed at least ten times. The rearrangement links TRBV15 to TRBJ1-5; D possibly corresponds to TRBD1 (6 bases). The germline V gene has CDR1 LNHNV and CDR2 YYDKDF (reference sequence). This CDR3 is built from 19 residues. Deletions cut 1 base from V and 1 base from J, with 20 bases between. This chain's CDR3 is CATSRVGGGRLASNQPQHF. The CDR3 nucleotides read TGTGCCACCAGCAGAGTAGGTGGGGGGCGCTTGGCGAGCAATCAGCCCCAGCATTTT.

The chain links TRBV29-1 to TRBJ1-1; D unresolved. This CDR3 contains 13 residues. The ends were cut back, 2 bases at V and 0 bases at J, with 7 bases in the middle. Per germline, CDR1 SQVTM and CDR2 ANQGSEA. The CDR3, as DNA: TGCAGCGTTGAACGTCGCATGAACACTGAAGCTTTCTTT. Protein product: CSVERRMNTEAFF.

This clonotype was seen many times. The genes are TRBV27 and TRBJ1-2; D unresolved. Trimming cost V 3 bases and J 4 bases, with 18 bases left between them. The CDR3 loop spans 16 amino acids. CDR1 is MNHEY and CDR2 is SMNVEV in the germline V gene (reference sequence). The chain's CDR3 is CASSLRLRMSTYGYTF. As DNA, the CDR3 is TGTGCCAGCAGTTTGCGACTTCGTATGTCGACCTATGGCTACACCTTC.

At least ten counts were recorded for this clonotype. CDR3: CASSSDGAGELFF. The CDR3 DNA sequence: TGTGCCAGCAGTTCGGATGGCGCCGGGGAGCTGTTTTTT. The genes are TRBV12-3 or TRBV12-4 and TRBJ2-2; D unresolved. V gave up 4 bases and J gave up 6 bases, with 9 bases separating them. The CDR3 is made up of 13 amino acids.

This clonotype was counted at least ten times. The chain carries TRBV28 and TRBJ1-6; D gene unclear. Germline CDR1 reads MDHEN; CDR2 reads SYDVKM. CDR3 length: 20 amino acids. V lost 2 bases to trimming and J lost 7 bases, with 27 bases between them. The CDR3: CASSLIPPLSTGMGNSPLHF. The CDR3 DNA is TGTGCCAGCAGTTTAATTCCCCCCCTTAGCACGGGGATGGGGAATTCACCCCTCCACTTT. Full variable domain (rest looked up from reference TRBV28 and TRBJ1-6): DVKVTQSSRYLVKRTGEKVFLECVQDMDHENMFWYRQDPGLGLRLIYFSYDVKMKEKGDIPEGYSVSREKKERFSLILESASTNQTSMYLCASSLIPPLSTGMGNSPLHFGNGTRLTVT.

Only a few counts were recorded for this clonotype. This sequence joins TRBV28 and TRBJ1-4; D unclear. Germline CDR1 and CDR2: MDHEN and SYDVKM. V gave up 2 bases and J gave up 6 bases, with 16 bases separating them. The CDR3 is 16 residues long. CDR3 nucleotide sequence: TGTGCCAGCAGTTTACCCCACGGGGAATACGATGAAAAACTGTTTTTT. It yields the protein CASSLPHGEYDEKLFF.

The chain uses TRBV7-9 and TRBJ2-3; 11 bases align to TRBD2. This CDR3 has 17 amino acids. V gave up 5 bases and J gave up 2 bases; unmatched junction bases: 9. Germline CDR1 SEHNR, CDR2 FQNEAQ (reference sequence). The CDR3 bases are TGTGCCAGCAGCGCCAAACCTAGCGGGGGGTACACAGATACGCAGTATTTT. It is translated as CASSAKPSGGYTDTQYF.

A note on this clonotype: Lacking the conserved final phenylalanine or tryptophan, this CDR3 likely reflects a read error. The J gene is TRBJ2-1, the V gene TRBV12-3 or TRBV12-4, with D possibly being TRBD1 or TRBD2 (5 bases each). CDR3 size: 15 residues. The germline V and J ends were trimmed by 1 base and 9 bases, with 16 bases remaining between them. CDR3 loop: CASSLGTRLQGEQFL. The DNA of the CDR3 is TGTGCCAGCAGTTTAGGAACTAGACTTCAGGGTGAGCAGTTCCTC.

This chain joins TRBV3-1 and TRBJ2-7; 8 nucleotides line up with TRBD2. This CDR3 is built from 15 residues. V was pared by 1 base and J by 2 bases, with 4 bases of the junction left unmatched. CDR1 and CDR2 (germline): LGHDT, YNNKEL (reference sequence). The CDR3 sequence: CASSQAAGGPYEQYF. The CDR3 DNA is TGTGCCAGCAGCCAAGCCGCGGGGGGACCCTACGAGCAGTACTTC.